This T cell receptor beta chain derives from a study of blood T cell repertoires in COVID-19. Germline V CDR1 and CDR2: SQVTM, ANQGSEA. The CDR3 consists of 13 residues. V was clipped by 1 base and J by 8 bases; unmatched bases: 4. Sequenced by immunoSEQ multiplex PCR; TCRdb stores in-frame clones only, minus some. The sample has 280,000 or so clones, 83% seen once. The sequenced material came from peripheral blood. This TCR derives from a woman between 50 and 59 years old who had recovered from COVID-19. The V gene is TRBV29-1, the J gene TRBJ1-4; 7 bases are shared with TRBD1. The CDR3 here is CSVEGQGGEKLFF. In DNA, the CDR3 is TGCAGCGTTGAAGGACAGGGCGGAGAAAAACTGTTTTTT.